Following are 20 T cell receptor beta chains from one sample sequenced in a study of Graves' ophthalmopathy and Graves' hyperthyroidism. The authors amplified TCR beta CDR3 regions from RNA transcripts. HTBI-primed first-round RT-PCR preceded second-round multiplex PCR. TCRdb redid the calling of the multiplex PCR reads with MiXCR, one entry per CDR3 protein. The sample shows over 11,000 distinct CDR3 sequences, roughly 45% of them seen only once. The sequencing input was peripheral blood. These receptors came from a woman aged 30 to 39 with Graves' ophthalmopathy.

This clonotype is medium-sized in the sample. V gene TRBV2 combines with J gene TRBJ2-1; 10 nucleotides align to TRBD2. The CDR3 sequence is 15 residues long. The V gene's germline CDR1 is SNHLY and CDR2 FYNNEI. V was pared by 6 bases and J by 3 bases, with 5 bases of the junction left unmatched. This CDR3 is CASRASGSGYNEQFF. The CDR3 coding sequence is TGTGCCAGCAGGGCTAGCGGGAGTGGCTACAATGAGCAGTTCTTC. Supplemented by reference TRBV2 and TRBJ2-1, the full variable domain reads EPEVTQTPSHQVTQMGQEVILRCVPISNHLYFYWYRQILGQKVEFLVSFYNNEISEKSEIFDDQFSVERPDGSNFTLKIRSTKLEDSAMYFCASRASGSGYNEQFFGPGTRLTVL.

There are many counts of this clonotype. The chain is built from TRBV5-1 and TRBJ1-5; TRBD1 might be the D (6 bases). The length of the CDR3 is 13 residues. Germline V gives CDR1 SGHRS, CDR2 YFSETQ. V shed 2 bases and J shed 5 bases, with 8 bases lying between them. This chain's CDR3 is CASSFEGDQPQHF. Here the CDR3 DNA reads TGCGCCAGCAGCTTCGAGGGGGATCAGCCCCAGCATTTT.

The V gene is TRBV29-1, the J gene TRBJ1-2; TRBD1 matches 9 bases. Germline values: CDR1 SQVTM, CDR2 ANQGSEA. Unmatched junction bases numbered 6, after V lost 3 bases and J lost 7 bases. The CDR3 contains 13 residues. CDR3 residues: CSVDRTGESGYTF. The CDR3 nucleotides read TGCAGCGTTGACAGGACAGGGGAGAGTGGCTACACCTTC.

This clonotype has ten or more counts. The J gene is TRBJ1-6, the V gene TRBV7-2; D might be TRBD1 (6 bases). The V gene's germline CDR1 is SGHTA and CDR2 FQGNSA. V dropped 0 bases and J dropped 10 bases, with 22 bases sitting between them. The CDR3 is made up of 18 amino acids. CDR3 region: CASSLAQAGVPGVSPLHF. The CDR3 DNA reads TGTGCCAGCAGCTTAGCGCAGGCAGGGGTGCCTGGGGTCTCACCCCTCCACTTT.

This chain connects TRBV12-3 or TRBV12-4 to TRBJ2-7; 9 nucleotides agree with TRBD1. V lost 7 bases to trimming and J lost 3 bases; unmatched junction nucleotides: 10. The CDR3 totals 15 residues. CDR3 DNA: TGTGCCAGCAACTTGGGGGGACAGGGCATCTACGAGCAGTACTTC. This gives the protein CASNLGGQGIYEQYF.

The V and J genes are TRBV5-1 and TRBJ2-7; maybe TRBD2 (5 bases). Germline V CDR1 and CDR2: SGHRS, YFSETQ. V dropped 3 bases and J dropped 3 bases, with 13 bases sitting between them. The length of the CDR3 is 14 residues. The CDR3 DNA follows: TGCGCCAGCAGCTCCTTAGAGGGAGACTACGAGCAGTACTTC. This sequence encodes CASSSLEGDYEQYF.

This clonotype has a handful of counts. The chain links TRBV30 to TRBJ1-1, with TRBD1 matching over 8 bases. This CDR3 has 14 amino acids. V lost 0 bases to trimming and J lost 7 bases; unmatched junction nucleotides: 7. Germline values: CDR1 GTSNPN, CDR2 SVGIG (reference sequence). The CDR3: CAWSVIGQGIEAFF. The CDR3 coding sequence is TGTGCCTGGAGTGTAATCGGACAGGGAATTGAAGCTTTCTTT.

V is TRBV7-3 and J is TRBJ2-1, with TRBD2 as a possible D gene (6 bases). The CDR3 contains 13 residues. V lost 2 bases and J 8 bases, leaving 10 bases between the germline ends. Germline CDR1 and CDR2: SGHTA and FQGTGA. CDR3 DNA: TGTGCCAGCAGCTTAGCGGGGTGGGATGAGCAGTTCTTC. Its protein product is CASSLAGWDEQFF.

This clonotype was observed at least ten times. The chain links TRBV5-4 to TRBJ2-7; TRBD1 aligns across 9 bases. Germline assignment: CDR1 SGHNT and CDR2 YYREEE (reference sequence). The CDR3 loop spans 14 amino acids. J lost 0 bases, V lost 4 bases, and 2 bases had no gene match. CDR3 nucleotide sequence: TGTGCCAGCAGCAGGACAGGGGACTCCTACGAGCAGTACTTC. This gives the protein CASSRTGDSYEQYF.

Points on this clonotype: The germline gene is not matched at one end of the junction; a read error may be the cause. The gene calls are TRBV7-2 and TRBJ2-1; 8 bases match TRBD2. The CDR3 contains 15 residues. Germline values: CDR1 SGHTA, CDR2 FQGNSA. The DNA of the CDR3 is TGCGCCAGCAGCTTCGCAGCGGGAGTCGGCAATGAGCAGTTCTTC. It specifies CASSFAAGVGNEQFF.

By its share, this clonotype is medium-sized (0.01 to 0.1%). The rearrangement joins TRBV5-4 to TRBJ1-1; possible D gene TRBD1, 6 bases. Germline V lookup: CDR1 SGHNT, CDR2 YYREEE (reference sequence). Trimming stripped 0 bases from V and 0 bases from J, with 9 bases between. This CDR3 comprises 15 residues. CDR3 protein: CASSLAGHMNTEAFF. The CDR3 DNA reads TGTGCCAGCAGCTTGGCGGGACACATGAACACTGAAGCTTTCTTT.

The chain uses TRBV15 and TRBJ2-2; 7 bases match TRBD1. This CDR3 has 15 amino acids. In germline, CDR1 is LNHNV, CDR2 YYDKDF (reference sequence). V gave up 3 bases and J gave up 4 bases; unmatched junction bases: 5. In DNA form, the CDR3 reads TGTGCCACCAGCAGCCAGGGACAGCTCACCGGGGAGCTGTTTTTT. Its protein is CATSSQGQLTGELFF.

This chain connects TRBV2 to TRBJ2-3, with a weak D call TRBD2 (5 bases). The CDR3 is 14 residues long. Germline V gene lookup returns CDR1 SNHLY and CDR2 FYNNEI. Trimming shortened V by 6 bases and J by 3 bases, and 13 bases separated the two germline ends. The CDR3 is CASRWGVGTDTQYF. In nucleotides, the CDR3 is TGTGCCAGCAGGTGGGGAGTGGGTACAGATACGCAGTATTTT.

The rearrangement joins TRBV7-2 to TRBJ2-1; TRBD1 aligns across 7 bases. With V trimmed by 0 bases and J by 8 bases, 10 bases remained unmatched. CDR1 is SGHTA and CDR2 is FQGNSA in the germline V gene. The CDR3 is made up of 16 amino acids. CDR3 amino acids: CASSLAPTGAGDEQFF. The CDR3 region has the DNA TGTGCCAGCAGCTTAGCTCCTACAGGGGCTGGGGATGAGCAGTTCTTC.

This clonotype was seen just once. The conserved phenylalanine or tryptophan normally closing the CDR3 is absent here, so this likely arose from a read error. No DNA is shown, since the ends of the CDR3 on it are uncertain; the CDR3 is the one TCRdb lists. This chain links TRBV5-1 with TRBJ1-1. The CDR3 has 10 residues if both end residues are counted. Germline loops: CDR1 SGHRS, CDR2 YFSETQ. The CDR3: CASSRTDANY.

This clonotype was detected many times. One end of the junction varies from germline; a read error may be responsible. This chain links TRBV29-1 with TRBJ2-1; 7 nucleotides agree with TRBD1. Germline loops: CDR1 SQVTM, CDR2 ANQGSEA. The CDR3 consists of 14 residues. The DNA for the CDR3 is TGCAGCGTTGAAGATTTGGGACAGTCACCGAGGGTTATCTTC. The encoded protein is CSVEDLGQSPRVIF.

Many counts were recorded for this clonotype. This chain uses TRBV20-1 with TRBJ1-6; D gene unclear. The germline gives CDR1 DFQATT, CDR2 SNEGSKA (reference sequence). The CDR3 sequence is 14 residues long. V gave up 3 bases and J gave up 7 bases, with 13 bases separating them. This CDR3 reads CSASVGQWNSPLHF. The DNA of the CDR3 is TGCAGTGCTAGCGTAGGCCAGTGGAATTCACCCCTCCACTTT.

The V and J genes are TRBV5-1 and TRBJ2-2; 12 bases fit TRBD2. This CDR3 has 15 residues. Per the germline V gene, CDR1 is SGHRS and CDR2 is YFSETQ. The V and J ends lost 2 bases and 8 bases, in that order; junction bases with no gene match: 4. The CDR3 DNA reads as TGCGCCAGCAGCTTAGGACTAGCGGGATCTGGGGAGCTGTTTTTT. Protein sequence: CASSLGLAGSGELFF.

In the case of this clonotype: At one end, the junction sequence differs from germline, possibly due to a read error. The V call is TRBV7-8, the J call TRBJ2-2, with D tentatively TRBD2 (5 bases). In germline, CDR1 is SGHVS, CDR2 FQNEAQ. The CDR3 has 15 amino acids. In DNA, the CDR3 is TGTGCCAGCAGCTTAGTTAGCGCGAACACCGGGGAGCTGTCTTTT. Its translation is CASSLVSANTGELSF.

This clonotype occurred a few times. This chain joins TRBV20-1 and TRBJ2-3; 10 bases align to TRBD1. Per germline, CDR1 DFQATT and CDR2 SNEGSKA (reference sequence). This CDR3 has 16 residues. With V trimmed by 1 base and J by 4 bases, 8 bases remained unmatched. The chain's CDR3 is CSARAWDRGSADTQYF. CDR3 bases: TGCAGTGCTAGAGCCTGGGACAGGGGATCGGCAGATACGCAGTATTTT.